These T cell receptor beta chains were read from a single sample in a study of T cells in Graves' hyperthyroidism and ophthalmopathy. TCRdb redid the calling of the multiplex PCR reads with MiXCR, one entry per CDR3 protein. This sample has approximately 330,000 distinct CDR3 sequences, with around 20% found just once. What was sequenced was blood. The receptors were gathered from a woman in her forties or fifties with Graves' hyperthyroidism. Each CDR3 is given with its conserved first and last residue. Rows give clone size only sometimes, using once, few, many, or a class for an expanded clone.

CDR3: CASSLWDDTQYF; V: TRBV7-9; size: few
CDR3: CSAREAGKNTEAFF; V: TRBV20-1; size: many
CDR3: CVSSPRGSGANVLTF; V: TRBV12-3/TRBV12-4; size: few
CDR3: CASSLSGSLSYEQYF; V: TRBV28; size: many
CDR3: CASRDSNTEAFF; V: TRBV2; size: many
CDR3: CASSISETQYF; V: TRBV19; size: few
CDR3: CASRSGLAGAGPGELFF; V: TRBV12-3/TRBV12-4; size: .
CDR3: CASSLTSGKGGEQFF; V: TRBV28; size: .
CDR3: CASSLQEDRGFGYTF; V: TRBV18; size: many
CDR3: CASSTPSNYGYTF; V: TRBV4-2; size: few
CDR3: CASSVTGNGHNEQFF; V: TRBV9; size: .
CDR3: CASSWKGEQFF; V: TRBV28; size: many
CDR3: CAGGRPTGNTEAFF; V: TRBV28; size: many
CDR3: CASSRDRGHEQYF; V: TRBV5-1; size: many
CDR3: CASRPDLANYGYTF; V: TRBV2; size: .
CDR3: CASSRLGRASYNEQFF; V: TRBV28; size: .
CDR3: CASSFGTLGADTQYF; V: TRBV5-1; size: .
CDR3: CASSLVGAAPYEQYF; V: TRBV5-6; size: many
CDR3: CASSLKRDRGYGYTF; V: TRBV7-8; size: .
CDR3: CASSQQGGGNEKLFF; V: TRBV7-9; size: many
CDR3: CASSQQGAHEKLFF; V: TRBV18; size: many
CDR3: CASSLVTKETQYF; V: TRBV28; size: .
CDR3: CASSLLLTGDSPGELFF; V: TRBV4-1; size: .
CDR3: CAWSVERGGMYNEQFF; V: TRBV30; size: many
CDR3: CSATPGTDINQPQHF; V: TRBV20-1; size: many
CDR3: CASIGGWAGKSETQYF; V: TRBV6-1; size: few
CDR3: CATNDLDRAFYEQFF; V: TRBV24-1; size: .
CDR3: CASSSGTDSLNEKLFF; V: TRBV5-1; size: many
CDR3: CASSIKGQGVNTEAFF; V: TRBV19; size: .
CDR3: CASSEGRAGGSRNEQFF; V: TRBV6-1; size: .
CDR3: CASSLFGSGGTDTQYF; V: TRBV12-3/TRBV12-4; size: many
CDR3: CSARSGTGNQPQHF; V: TRBV20-1; size: many
CDR3: CASSLDGAKSVGEQFF; V: TRBV11-2; size: few
CDR3: CASSLLTSGVEQFF; V: TRBV7-9; size: .
CDR3: CSARDLRWLEKLFF; V: TRBV20-1; size: .
CDR3: CASSEADPRTGELFF; V: TRBV2; size: many